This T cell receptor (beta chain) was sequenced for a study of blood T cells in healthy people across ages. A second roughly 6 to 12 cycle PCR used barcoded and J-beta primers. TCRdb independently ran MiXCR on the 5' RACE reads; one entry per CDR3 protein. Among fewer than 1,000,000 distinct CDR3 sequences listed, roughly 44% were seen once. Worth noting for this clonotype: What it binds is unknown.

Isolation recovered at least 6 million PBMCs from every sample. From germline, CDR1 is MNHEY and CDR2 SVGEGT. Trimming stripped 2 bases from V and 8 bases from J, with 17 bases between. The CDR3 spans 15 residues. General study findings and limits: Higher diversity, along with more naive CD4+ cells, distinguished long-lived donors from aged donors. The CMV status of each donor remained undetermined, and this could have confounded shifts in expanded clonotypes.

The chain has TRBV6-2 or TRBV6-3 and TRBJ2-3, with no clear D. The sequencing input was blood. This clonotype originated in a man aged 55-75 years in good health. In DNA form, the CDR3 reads TGTGCCAGCAGTTACGGGGTCCAGTCGGTTGGTACGCAGTATTTT. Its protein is CASSYGVQSVGTQYF.